Only one count was recorded for the clone carrying this T cell receptor beta chain. What it recognizes is unknown. The data are from a study of cytomegalovirus exposure and HLA in healthy donors. PCR amplification relied on 60 Vbeta primers (plus 13 Jbeta primers). Assay: immunoSEQ multiplex PCR; the TCRdb copy retains only in-frame clones and omits some. The sample gives hundreds of thousands of clones, less than 85% of which show up once; 0.63% is in the top ten. The study's findings and limits: Productive status was seen about 87% or about 30% of the time for most TCR beta V segments in an earlier analysis. According to reports, the classifier identified cytomegalovirus status with high specificity and sensitivity.

This CDR3 has 15 residues. The germline V gene encodes CDR1 SGDLS and CDR2 YYNGEE. With 3 bases removed from V and 5 bases from J, the gap between germline ends came to 17 bases. The genes are TRBV9 and TRBJ2-5; maybe TRBD1 (6 bases). The sequence came from a young man in good health and CMV-seronegative. Sequencing input: PBMCs. CDR3 loop: CASSGSLQGRETQYF. In DNA form, the CDR3 reads TGTGCCAGCAGCGGAAGTTTACAGGGAAGGGAGACCCAGTACTTC.